Included here is one T cell receptor beta chain sequence, with context. The antigen remains unidentified. This entry belongs to a study of T cell responses to AZD1222 COVID-19 vaccine. Study-wide points: At 160-218 and 743-854, vaccine-associated CD4 TCRs were dominant, and they spanned spike. Baseline testing showed seropositivity in only five or six AZD1222 recipients.

The CDR3 length is 15 residues. V trimming: 3 bases; J trimming: 8 bases; junction bases outside the gene matches: 8. CDR1 is SGDLS and CDR2 is YYNGEE in the germline V gene. The repertoire was sequenced with immunoSEQ multiplex PCR; TCRdb's copy has only in-frame clones and lacks some. Here the sample spans 65,000 to 95,000 clones, 75% to 90% being singletons. This chain uses TRBV9 with TRBJ1-4; 9 bases match TRBD1. The source material was peripheral blood, sampled 28 days after the second AZD1222 dose. The sequence derives from an adult who received the AZD1222 COVID-19 vaccine. CDR3 DNA: TGTGCCAGCAGCGAGAGGACAGGGGTTCGCGAAAAACTGTTTTTT. It codes for CASSERTGVREKLFF.